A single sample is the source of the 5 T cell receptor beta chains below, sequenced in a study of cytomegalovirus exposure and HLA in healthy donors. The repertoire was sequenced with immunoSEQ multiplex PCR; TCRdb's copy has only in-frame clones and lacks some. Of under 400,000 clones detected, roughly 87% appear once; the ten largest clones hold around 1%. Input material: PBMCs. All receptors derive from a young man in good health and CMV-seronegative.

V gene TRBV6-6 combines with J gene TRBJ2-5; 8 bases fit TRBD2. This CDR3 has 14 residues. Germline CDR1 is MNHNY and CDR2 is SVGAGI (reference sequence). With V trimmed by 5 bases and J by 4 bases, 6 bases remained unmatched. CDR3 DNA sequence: TGTGCCAGCAGTGGTCATAGCGGGGCAGAGACCCAGTACTTC. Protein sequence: CASSGHSGAETQYF.

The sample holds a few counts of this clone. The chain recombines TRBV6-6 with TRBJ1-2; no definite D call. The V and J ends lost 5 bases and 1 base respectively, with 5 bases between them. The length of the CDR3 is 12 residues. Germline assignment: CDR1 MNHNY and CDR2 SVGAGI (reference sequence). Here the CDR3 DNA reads TGTGCCAGCAGTACAGATAACTATGGCTACACCTTC. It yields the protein CASSTDNYGYTF.

The CDR3 DNA follows: TGTGCCAGCAGTTACGAGGGGGTGGCTGAAGCTTTCTTT. Translating gives CASSYEGVAEAFF. The chain couples TRBV6-6 to TRBJ1-1, with D possibly being TRBD1 (6 bases). V was pared by 2 bases and J by 6 bases, with 10 bases between. This CDR3 spans 13 amino acids. Germline V gene data show CDR1 as MNHNY and CDR2 as SVGAGI (reference sequence).

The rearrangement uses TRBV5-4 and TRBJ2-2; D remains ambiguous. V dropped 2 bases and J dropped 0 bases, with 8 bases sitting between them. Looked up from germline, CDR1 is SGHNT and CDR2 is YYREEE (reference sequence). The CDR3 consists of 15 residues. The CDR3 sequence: CASSFERSNTGELFF. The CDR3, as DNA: TGTGCCAGCAGCTTTGAGAGGTCGAACACCGGGGAGCTGTTTTTT.

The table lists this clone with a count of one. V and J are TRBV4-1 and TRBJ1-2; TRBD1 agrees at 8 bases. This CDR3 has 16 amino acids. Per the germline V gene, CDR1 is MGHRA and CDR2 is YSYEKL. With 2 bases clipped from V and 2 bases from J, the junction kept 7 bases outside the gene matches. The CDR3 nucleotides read TGCGCCAGCAGCCAACCCCGGGACAGGAGAAACTATGGCTACACCTTC. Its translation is CASSQPRDRRNYGYTF.